The 21 T cell receptor beta chains reported below all come from one sample, sequenced in a study of T cell repertoires in cytomegalovirus infection. TCRdb analysed the reads with MiXCR anew, one entry per CDR3 protein. The sample consists of approximately 250,000 distinct CDR3 sequences, roughly 22% of them appearing once. The specimen was CD8+ T cells from PBMCs. These receptors all come from a human donor in good health (CMV status not recorded). Some clones in this sample may be carry-over from other donors' samples.

This clonotype was detected a few times. The chain links TRBV7-2 to TRBJ1-1, with no clear D. CDR1 is SGHTA, CDR2 FQGNSA, per germline. The CDR3 spans 16 residues. V was trimmed by 1 base and J by 1 base, leaving 13 bases between them. CDR3 nucleotides: TGTGCCAGCAGCTTAGGACGGTGGGGTCCGAACACTGAAGCTTTCTTT. This encodes CASSLGRWGPNTEAFF.

The table lists this clonotype with many counts. The CDR3 DNA reads as TGTGCCAGCAGTCCCCCCGGGACAGGGTGGAACTATGGCTACACCTTC. Protein sequence: CASSPPGTGWNYGYTF. The V and J genes are TRBV12-3 or TRBV12-4 and TRBJ1-2; 9 nucleotides match TRBD1. V lost 5 bases, J lost 2 bases, and 9 bases stayed unmatched. The CDR3 has 16 residues.

V and J are TRBV12-3 or TRBV12-4 and TRBJ2-7; TRBD1 is a possible D gene (6 bases). The V gene lost 5 bases and the J gene lost 5 bases, with 13 bases spanning the gap. The CDR3 runs 13 residues. CDR3 sequence: CASSPGVANEQYF. CDR3 nucleotides: TGTGCCAGCAGTCCAGGGGTCGCGAACGAGCAGTACTTC.

The chain carries TRBV10-3 and TRBJ2-2, with D unresolved. The CDR3 has 14 amino acids. Germline V CDR1 and CDR2: ENHRY, SYGVKD. Trimming cost V 8 bases and J 5 bases, with 15 bases left between them. Here the CDR3 reads CAISSPTETGELFF. CDR3 in DNA: TGTGCCATCTCGTCCCCGACTGAAACCGGGGAGCTGTTTTTT.

The rearrangement links TRBV5-5 to TRBJ2-3; D call uncertain. The CDR3 extends over 14 amino acids. V lost 6 bases to trimming and J lost 0 bases, with 11 bases between them. Germline-derived CDR1 and CDR2 are SGHKS and YYEKEE (reference sequence). This chain's CDR3 is CASTRTTSTDTQYF. The CDR3, as DNA: TGTGCCAGCACTCGAACTACCAGCACAGATACGCAGTATTTT.

This clonotype was seen repeatedly, ten times or more. The rearrangement links TRBV12-3 or TRBV12-4 to TRBJ2-7; D gene unclear. The V and J ends lost 5 bases and 7 bases respectively, with 18 bases between them. The CDR3 is 14 amino acids. CDR3 loop: CASSERKGQQEQYF. CDR3 DNA sequence: TGTGCCAGCAGTGAAAGAAAGGGCCAGCAGGAGCAGTACTTC.

The chain joins TRBV2 to TRBJ2-1; D gene ambiguous. Trimming took off 3 bases at V and 0 bases at J, with 6 bases between the two ends. Germline V gene sequence: CDR1 SNHLY, CDR2 FYNNEI. This CDR3 region has 14 residues. CDR3 in DNA: TGTGCCAGCAGTGAGGCAGCCTCCTACAATGAGCAGTTCTTC. Translated: CASSEAASYNEQFF.

This clonotype was seen more than once but under ten times. The chain recombines TRBV12-3 or TRBV12-4 with TRBJ1-1, with D possibly matching TRBD1 (5 bases). The CDR3 consists of 13 residues. The V and J ends lost 5 bases and 4 bases respectively, with 11 bases between them. For the CDR3, the DNA is TGTGCCAGCAGTCCGGGACGGAGCACTGAAGCTTTCTTT. It yields the protein CASSPGRSTEAFF.

V gene TRBV6-5 combines with J gene TRBJ1-2; no clear D. The CDR3 runs to 13 residues. CDR1 is MNHEY and CDR2 is SVGAGI in the germline V gene. V was shortened by 0 bases and J by 6 bases, with 8 bases between the two germline ends. Here the CDR3 reads CASSYSTSDGYTF. The CDR3 DNA follows: TGTGCCAGCAGTTACTCGACCAGCGATGGCTACACCTTC.

The chain joins TRBV2 to TRBJ1-1; D gene uncertain. Germline values: CDR1 SNHLY, CDR2 FYNNEI. Deletions cut 5 bases from V and 4 bases from J, with 5 bases between. This CDR3 contains 11 residues. DNA of the CDR3: TGTGCCAGCAGTCCAATCACTGAAGCTTTCTTT. Translating it yields CASSPITEAFF.

In its sample, this clonotype was seen a few times. The rearrangement links TRBV6-6 to TRBJ2-5; 9 nucleotides align to TRBD1. J was trimmed by 1 base and V by 8 bases; bases with no gene match: 5. The CDR3 totals 14 residues. Germline loops: CDR1 MNHNY, CDR2 SVGAGI (reference sequence). The chain's CDR3 is CASRTGGIQETQYF. In DNA, the CDR3 is TGTGCCAGCCGTACAGGGGGCATCCAAGAGACCCAGTACTTC.

The chain employs TRBV29-1 and TRBJ1-1; D remains ambiguous. CDR1 is SQVTM and CDR2 is ANQGSEA in the germline V gene. CDR3 length: 13 amino acids. Trimming removed 3 bases at V and 0 bases at J, with 8 bases between. The CDR3 region has the DNA TGCAGCGTTGAGGTGCCATTGAACACTGAAGCTTTCTTT. This encodes CSVEVPLNTEAFF.

Only a few counts were recorded for this clonotype. The chain uses TRBV12-3 or TRBV12-4 and TRBJ2-1; 7 bases are shared with TRBD1. This CDR3 spans 16 amino acids. The J segment lost 4 bases and the V segment lost 2 bases, leaving 8 bases of the junction unmatched. The CDR3 DNA reads as TGTGCCAGCAGTTTATACCTCGGGACAGTATACAATGAGCAGTTCTTC. It codes for CASSLYLGTVYNEQFF.

In its sample, this clonotype was seen many times. The chain carries TRBV4-1 and TRBJ1-1; D remains unclear. V was shortened by 0 bases and J by 10 bases, with 12 bases between the two germline ends. The CDR3 has 13 residues. Germline assignment: CDR1 MGHRA and CDR2 YSYEKL. DNA of the CDR3: TGCGCCAGCAGCCAAGATCTGCAGAGAAGAGCTTTCTTT. Its translation is CASSQDLQRRAFF.

V and J are TRBV27 and TRBJ1-1, with 10 bases identical to TRBD1. The CDR3 loop spans 18 amino acids. Trimming at V came to 6 bases and at J to 1 base, leaving 14 bases not matched to a gene. The germline V gene has CDR1 MNHEY and CDR2 SMNVEV (reference sequence). The CDR3 region is CASSGGDRGAGENTEAFF. DNA of the CDR3: TGTGCCAGCAGCGGGGGGGACAGGGGCGCGGGGGAGAACACTGAAGCTTTCTTT.

In this sample, this clonotype turned up a few times. The rearrangement joins TRBV5-1 to TRBJ1-5; D gene uncertain. From germline, CDR1 is SGHRS and CDR2 YFSETQ. CDR3 length equals 14 residues. V lost 1 base and J lost 5, with 10 bases in between. CDR3 in DNA: TGCGCCAGCAGCTTGTTCTCGGGAGATCAGCCCCAGCATTTT. Translated, it gives CASSLFSGDQPQHF.

The chain joins TRBV28 to TRBJ1-1; no clear D. This CDR3 comprises 13 residues. The V gene's germline CDR1 is MDHEN and CDR2 SYDVKM. The V and J ends lost 8 bases and 1 base respectively, with 11 bases between them. The CDR3 nucleotides are TGTGCCAGCGCCGTGGCAGAGAACACTGAAGCTTTCTTT. It specifies CASAVAENTEAFF.

This clonotype was picked up a small number of times. The rearrangement links TRBV7-8 to TRBJ1-5; D is unresolved. V lost 5 bases to trimming and J lost 4 bases, with 18 bases between them. The CDR3 consists of 16 residues. Germline-derived CDR1 and CDR2 are SGHVS and FQNEAQ. The CDR3 region has the DNA TGTGCCAGCAGCGTACGGACCGTAGGAGTAAATCAGCCCCAGCATTTT. As protein: CASSVRTVGVNQPQHF.

To note about this clonotype: Germline and junction disagree at one end, which may indicate a read error. DNA of the CDR3: TGTGCCCGCAGGGAGGGTGGTGAGCAGTTCTTC. Amino acids: CARREGGEQFF. The gene calls are TRBV2 and TRBJ2-1, with TRBD2 matching 7 bases. The CDR3 is made up of 11 amino acids. Germline CDR1 reads SNHLY; CDR2 reads FYNNEI.

The chain has TRBV3-1 and TRBJ1-4; D is unresolved. This CDR3 contains 12 residues. Trimming removed 0 bases at V and 13 bases at J, with 9 bases between. Germline lookup yields CDR1 LGHDT and CDR2 YNNKEL (reference sequence). CDR3 sequence: CASSQDNLGLFF. The DNA of the CDR3 is TGTGCCAGCAGCCAAGACAATCTCGGACTGTTTTTT.

This clonotype was seen at least ten times. This sequence joins TRBV7-6 and TRBJ1-3; D remains unclear. V lost 4 bases to trimming and J lost 4 bases, with 8 bases between them. The CDR3 consists of 13 residues. Germline V gene sequence: CDR1 SGHVS, CDR2 FNYEAQ. CDR3 amino acids: CASSSSPGNTIYF. CDR3 in DNA: TGTGCCAGCAGCTCCTCCCCGGGAAACACCATATATTTT.